The sequence of this TCR beta chain was determined in a study of cytomegalovirus exposure and HLA in healthy donors. The germline V gene has CDR1 MNHEY and CDR2 SVGAGI. V was pared by 4 bases and J by 8 bases, with 17 bases between. The CDR3 loop spans 14 amino acids. 60 Vbeta and 13 Jbeta primers were used in PCR. The assay was immunoSEQ multiplex PCR, and TCRdb's table has in-frame clones only and misses some. The sample gives under 150,000 clones, around three quarters of which show up once; approximately 1.8% is in the top ten. The chain recombines TRBV6-5 with TRBJ1-2; D perhaps matches TRBD1 (6 bases). The TCR was taken from a woman in her forties or fifties in good health and CMV-seronegative. The sequenced sample was PBMCs. CDR3: CASSSQGYGGGYTF. The CDR3 nucleotides are TGTGCCAGCAGTTCTCAGGGGTATGGGGGAGGCTACACCTTC.